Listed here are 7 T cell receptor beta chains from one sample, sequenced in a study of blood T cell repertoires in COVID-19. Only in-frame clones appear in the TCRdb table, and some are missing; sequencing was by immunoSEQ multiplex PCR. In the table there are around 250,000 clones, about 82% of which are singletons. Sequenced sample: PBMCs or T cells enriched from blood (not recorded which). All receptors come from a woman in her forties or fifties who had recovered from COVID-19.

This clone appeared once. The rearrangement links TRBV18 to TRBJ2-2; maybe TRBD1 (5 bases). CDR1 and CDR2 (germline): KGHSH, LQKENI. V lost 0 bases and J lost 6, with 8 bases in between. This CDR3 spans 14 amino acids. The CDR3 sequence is CASSPPGLPGELFF. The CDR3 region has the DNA TGTGCCAGCTCACCACCGGGGCTTCCCGGGGAGCTGTTTTTT.

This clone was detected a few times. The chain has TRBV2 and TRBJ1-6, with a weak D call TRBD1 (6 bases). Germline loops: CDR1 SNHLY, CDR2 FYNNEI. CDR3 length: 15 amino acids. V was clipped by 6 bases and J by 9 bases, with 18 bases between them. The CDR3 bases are TGTGCCAGCAGCCCCACTGGGGGGGACATTTCACCCCTCCACTTT. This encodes CASSPTGGDISPLHF.

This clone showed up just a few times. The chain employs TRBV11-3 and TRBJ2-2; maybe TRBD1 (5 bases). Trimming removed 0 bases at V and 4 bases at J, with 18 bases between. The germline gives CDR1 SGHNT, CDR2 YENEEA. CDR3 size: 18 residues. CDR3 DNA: TGTGCCAGCAGCTTAGACGGCCAGGGTTTACCCTCCACCGGGGAGCTGTTTTTT. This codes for CASSLDGQGLPSTGELFF.

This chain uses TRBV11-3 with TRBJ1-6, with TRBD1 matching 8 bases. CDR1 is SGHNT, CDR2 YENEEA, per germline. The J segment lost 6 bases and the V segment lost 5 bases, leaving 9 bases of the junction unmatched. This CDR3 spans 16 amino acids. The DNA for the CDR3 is TGTGCCAGCAGCCCACAGGGACAGGCTGCTAATTCACCCCTCCACTTT. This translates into CASSPQGQAANSPLHF.

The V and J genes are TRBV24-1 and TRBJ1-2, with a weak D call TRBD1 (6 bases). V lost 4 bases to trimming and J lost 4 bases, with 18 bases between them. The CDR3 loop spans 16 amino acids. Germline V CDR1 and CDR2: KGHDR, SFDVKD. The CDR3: CATSEVLNRVFYGYTF. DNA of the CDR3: TGTGCCACCAGTGAAGTTTTGAACAGGGTATTCTATGGCTACACCTTC.

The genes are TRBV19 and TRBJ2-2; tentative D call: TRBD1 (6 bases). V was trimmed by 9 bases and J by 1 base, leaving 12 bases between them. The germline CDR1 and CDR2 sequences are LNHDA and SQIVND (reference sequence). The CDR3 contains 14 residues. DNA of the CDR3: TGTGCCAGCTCAGGACAGAGGAACACCGGGGAGCTGTTTTTT. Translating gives CASSGQRNTGELFF.

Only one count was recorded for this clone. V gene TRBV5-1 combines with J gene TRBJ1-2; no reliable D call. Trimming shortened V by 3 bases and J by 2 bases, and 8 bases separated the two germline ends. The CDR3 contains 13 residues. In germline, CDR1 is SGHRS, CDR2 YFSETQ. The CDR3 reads CASSSGKNYGYTF. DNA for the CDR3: TGCGCCAGCAGCTCCGGGAAGAACTATGGCTACACCTTC. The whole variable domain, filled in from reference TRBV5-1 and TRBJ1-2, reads KAGVTQTPRYLIKTRGQQVTLSCSPISGHRSVSWYQQTPGQGLQFLFEYFSETQRNKGNFPGRFSGRQFSNSRSEMNVSTLELGDSALYLCASSSGKNYGYTFGSGTRLTVV.